Following are 18 T cell receptor beta chains from one sample sequenced in a study of T-cell memory formation after mild COVID-19. TCRdb re-derived calls from the 5' RACE reads in MiXCR, one entry per CDR3 protein. The table shows under 700,000 distinct CDR3 sequences, with around 20% occurring only once. Sequenced input: PBMCs or a T cell subset sorted from them (not recorded which). The source is an adult woman who had mild COVID-19 (a few samples of this study predate the infection). Cell type and time point are not known.

This clonotype came up many times. V is TRBV6-5 and J is TRBJ2-7; perhaps TRBD2 as D (6 bases). CDR3 length: 13 amino acids. The germline V and J ends were trimmed by 2 bases and 2 bases, with 7 bases remaining between them. Germline lookup yields CDR1 MNHEY and CDR2 SVGAGI. This chain's CDR3 is CASSYGGTYEQYF. The CDR3 DNA reads as TGTGCCAGCAGTTACGGGGGGACCTACGAGCAGTACTTC.

The chain couples TRBV11-2 to TRBJ1-4, with D possibly matching TRBD1 (5 bases). Trimming pared 3 bases from V and 5 bases from J, leaving 13 bases between. The length of the CDR3 is 15 residues. Germline CDR1 and CDR2: SGHAT and FQNNGV. The CDR3 reads CASSFVDSANEKLFF. The CDR3 coding sequence is TGTGCCAGCAGCTTCGTTGACAGTGCCAATGAAAAACTGTTTTTT.

This chain's CDR3 is CASSLFHGGSYNSPLHF. CDR3 sequence (DNA): TGTGCCAGCAGCTTATTTCACGGCGGCTCCTATAATTCACCCCTCCACTTT. This chain uses TRBV7-2 with TRBJ1-6; D is ambiguous. This CDR3 has 17 amino acids. The germline V and J ends were trimmed by 2 bases and 0 bases, with 11 bases remaining between them. Germline CDR1 reads SGHTA; CDR2 reads FQGNSA. The whole variable domain, remainder taken from reference TRBV7-2 and TRBJ1-6, is GAGVSQSPSNKVTEKGKDVELRCDPISGHTALYWYRQSLGQGLEFLIYFQGNSAPDKSGLPSDRFSAERTGGSVSTLTIQRTQQEDSAVYLCASSLFHGGSYNSPLHFGNGTRLTVT.

This clonotype was seen a handful of times. The rearrangement joins TRBV27 to TRBJ2-5; D is unclear. The V gene's germline CDR1 is MNHEY and CDR2 SMNVEV (reference sequence). This CDR3 spans 15 amino acids. V was clipped by 6 bases and J by 5 bases, with 19 bases between them. The CDR3 DNA is TGTGCCAGCAGCCCGATAGGAGCCCTGGGGGAGACCCAGTACTTC. Amino acid sequence: CASSPIGALGETQYF.

This clonotype was seen a few times. The chain uses TRBV9 and TRBJ1-2; a weak D match, TRBD1 (6 bases). The CDR3 extends over 15 amino acids. V gave up 0 bases and J gave up 6 bases, with 15 bases separating them. Germline V gives CDR1 SGDLS, CDR2 YYNGEE. This CDR3 is CASSVATGTMNGYTF. DNA of the CDR3: TGTGCCAGCAGCGTAGCTACAGGGACAATGAATGGCTACACCTTC.

This clonotype was picked up a small number of times. The chain couples TRBV5-1 to TRBJ2-3; D is undetermined. The V and J ends lost 0 bases and 6 bases respectively, with 8 bases between them. The V gene's germline CDR1 is SGHRS and CDR2 YFSETQ. CDR3 size: 13 residues. Here the CDR3 reads CASSLGAIDTQYF. DNA for the CDR3: TGCGCCAGCAGCTTGGGGGCCATCGATACGCAGTATTTT.

This chain links TRBV6-6 with TRBJ2-4; maybe TRBD2 (5 bases). V was clipped by 4 bases and J by 0 bases, with 13 bases between them. This CDR3 has 16 residues. The germline CDR1 and CDR2 sequences are MNHNY and SVGAGI (reference sequence). CDR3 nucleotide sequence: TGTGCCAGCAGTTTTAGACTGGAGGTAGCCAAAAACATTCAGTACTTC. It yields the protein CASSFRLEVAKNIQYF.

Only a few counts were recorded for this clonotype. The CDR3 nucleotides read TGCGCCAGCTCGGGAGGTGCAACTAATGAAAAACTGTTTTTT. Its protein product is CASSGGATNEKLFF. This chain uses TRBV5-1 with TRBJ1-4; D is unresolved. The germline V gene encodes CDR1 SGHRS and CDR2 YFSETQ. Trimming removed 7 bases from V and 0 bases from J, with 10 bases in between. The CDR3 spans 14 residues.

The V gene is TRBV3-1, the J gene TRBJ2-4; either TRBD1 or TRBD2 may fit D (5 bases each). The germline CDR1 and CDR2 sequences are LGHDT and YNNKEL (reference sequence). This CDR3 comprises 17 residues. The V end lost 0 bases, the J end lost 0 bases, and 12 bases lay between the germline ends. This chain's CDR3 is CASSQDSGPLAKNIQYF. As DNA, the CDR3 is TGTGCCAGCAGCCAAGACTCGGGACCCCTAGCCAAAAACATTCAGTACTTC.

The gene calls are TRBV20-1 and TRBJ2-1; D remains ambiguous. This CDR3 has 17 amino acids. Germline V CDR1 and CDR2: DFQATT, SNEGSKA (reference sequence). V lost 4 bases to trimming and J lost 6 bases, with 25 bases between them. The CDR3 loop reads CSAKTLKPAQHSNEQFF. CDR3 coding DNA: TGCAGTGCTAAAACGCTTAAACCCGCTCAGCACAGCAATGAGCAGTTCTTC.

The rearrangement links TRBV21-1 to TRBJ2-2. TRBV21-1 is recorded as a pseudogene. This CDR3 is built from 14 residues. The CDR3: CASSESRITGELFF. The CDR3, as DNA: TGTGCCAGCAGCGAGTCGAGGATCACCGGGGAGCTGTTTTTT.

V is TRBV7-9 and J is TRBJ2-2; D possibly uses TRBD1 or TRBD2 (5 bases each). The length of the CDR3 is 16 residues. Germline CDR1 is SEHNR and CDR2 is FQNEAQ (reference sequence). With 6 bases removed from V and 5 bases from J, the gap between germline ends came to 19 bases. CDR3 residues: CASSNRRGGQTGELFF. CDR3 DNA: TGTGCCAGCAGTAACCGACGGGGCGGGCAGACCGGGGAGCTGTTTTTT. Complete variable domain (other parts from reference TRBV7-9 and TRBJ2-2): DTGVSQNPRHKITKRGQNVTFRCDPISEHNRLYWYRQTLGQGPEFLTYFQNEAQLEKSRLLSDRFSAERPKGSFSTLEIQRTEQGDSAMYLCASSNRRGGQTGELFFGEGSRLTVL.

The CDR3 sequence is CASSLDEGSEYF. As DNA, the CDR3 is TGCGCCAGCAGCTTGGATGAGGGGTCGGAGTACTTC. This chain uses TRBV5-1 with TRBJ2-7; the D gene could be TRBD1 or TRBD2 (5 bases each). Trimming took off 0 bases at V and 11 bases at J, with 12 bases between the two ends. The germline V gene encodes CDR1 SGHRS and CDR2 YFSETQ. The length of the CDR3 is 12 residues.

The CDR3 reads CSARRPRPGGVEQYF. Written as DNA, the CDR3 is TGCAGTGCTAGACGTCCACGGCCAGGGGGAGTCGAGCAGTACTTC. The chain couples TRBV20-1 to TRBJ2-7, with 7 nucleotides matching TRBD1. Germline V CDR1 and CDR2: DFQATT, SNEGSKA (reference sequence). The ends lost 2 bases at V and 6 bases at J; junction bases unmatched: 13. The CDR3 covers 15 residues.

V usage is TRBV2 and J usage is TRBJ2-5; D remains ambiguous. The V gene's germline CDR1 is SNHLY and CDR2 FYNNEI. V lost 4 bases and J 1 base, leaving 10 bases between the germline ends. CDR3 size: 14 residues. The CDR3 sequence: CASSVVTVQETQYF. The CDR3 DNA reads as TGTGCCAGCAGTGTTGTTACCGTCCAAGAGACCCAGTACTTC.

This clonotype has just a few counts. One junction end does not reproduce the germline sequence, and a read error may be involved. This chain links TRBV7-2 with TRBJ1-2, with 9 bases that match TRBD1. CDR1 is SGHTA, CDR2 FQGNSA, per germline. CDR3 length: 13 amino acids. Here the CDR3 reads CATFSGTGRASSF. Written as DNA, the CDR3 is TGTGCCACCTTTTCCGGGACAGGGAGGGCAAGCAGCTTC. The variable domain in full, completed from reference TRBV7-2 and TRBJ1-2, reads GAGVSQSPSNKVTEKGKDVELRCDPISGHTALYWYRQSLGQGLEFLIYFQGNSAPDKSGLPSDRFSAERTGGSVSTLTIQRTQQEDSAVYLCATFSGTGRASSFGSGTRLTVV.

This clonotype was picked up a small number of times. This chain uses TRBV9 with TRBJ2-2; D ambiguous. Trimming took off 3 bases at V and 0 bases at J, with 6 bases between the two ends. Per the germline V gene, CDR1 is SGDLS and CDR2 is YYNGEE. The CDR3 spans 14 residues. CDR3 in amino acids: CASSATTNTGELFF. As DNA, the CDR3 is TGTGCCAGCAGCGCAACTACGAACACCGGGGAGCTGTTTTTT.

This clonotype has only a few counts. The chain is built from TRBV3-1 and TRBJ1-1; D remains ambiguous. Germline V gene data show CDR1 as LGHDT and CDR2 as YNNKEL (reference sequence). Trimming took off 2 bases at V and 1 base at J, with 5 bases between the two ends. The CDR3 loop spans 13 amino acids. In DNA form, the CDR3 reads TGTGCCAGCAGCCAAACCAAGAACACTGAAGCTTTCTTT. The encoded protein is CASSQTKNTEAFF.